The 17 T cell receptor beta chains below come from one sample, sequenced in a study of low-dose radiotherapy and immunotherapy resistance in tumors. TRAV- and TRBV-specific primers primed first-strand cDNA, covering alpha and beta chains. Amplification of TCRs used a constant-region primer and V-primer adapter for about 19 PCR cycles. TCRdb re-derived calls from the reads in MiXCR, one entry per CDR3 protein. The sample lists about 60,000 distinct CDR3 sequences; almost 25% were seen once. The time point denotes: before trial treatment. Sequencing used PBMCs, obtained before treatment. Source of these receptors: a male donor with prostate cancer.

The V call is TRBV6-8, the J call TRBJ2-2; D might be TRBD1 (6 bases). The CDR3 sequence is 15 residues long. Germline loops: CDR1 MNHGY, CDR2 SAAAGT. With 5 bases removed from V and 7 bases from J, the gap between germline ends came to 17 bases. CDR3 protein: CASSVLGAGGGELFF. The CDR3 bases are TGTGCCAGCAGTGTGTTGGGGGCGGGCGGCGGGGAGCTGTTTTTT.

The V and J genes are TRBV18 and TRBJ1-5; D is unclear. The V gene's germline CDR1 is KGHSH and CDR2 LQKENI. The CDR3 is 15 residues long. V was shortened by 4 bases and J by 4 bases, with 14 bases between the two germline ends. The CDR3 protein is CASSQGAINNQPQHF. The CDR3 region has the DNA TGTGCCAGCTCACAAGGAGCCATCAATAATCAGCCCCAGCATTTT.

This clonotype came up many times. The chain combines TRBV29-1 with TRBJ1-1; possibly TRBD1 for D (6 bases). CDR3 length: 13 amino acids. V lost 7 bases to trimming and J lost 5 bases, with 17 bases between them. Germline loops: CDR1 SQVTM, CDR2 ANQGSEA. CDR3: CSARQAGGTEAFF. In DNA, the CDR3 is TGCAGCGCAAGACAGGCCGGGGGAACTGAAGCTTTCTTT.

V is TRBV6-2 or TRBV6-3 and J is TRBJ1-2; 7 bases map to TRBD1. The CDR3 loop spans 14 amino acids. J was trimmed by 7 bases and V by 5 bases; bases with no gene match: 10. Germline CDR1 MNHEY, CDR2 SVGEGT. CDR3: CASSEEGAQGGYTF. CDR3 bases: TGTGCCAGCAGTGAAGAGGGGGCGCAGGGTGGCTACACCTTC.

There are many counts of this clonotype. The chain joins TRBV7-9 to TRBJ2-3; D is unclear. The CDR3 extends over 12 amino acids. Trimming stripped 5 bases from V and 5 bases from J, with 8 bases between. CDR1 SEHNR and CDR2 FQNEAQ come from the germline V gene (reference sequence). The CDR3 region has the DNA TGTGCCAGCAGCCCCGTCCAAGATACGCAGTATTTT. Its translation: CASSPVQDTQYF.

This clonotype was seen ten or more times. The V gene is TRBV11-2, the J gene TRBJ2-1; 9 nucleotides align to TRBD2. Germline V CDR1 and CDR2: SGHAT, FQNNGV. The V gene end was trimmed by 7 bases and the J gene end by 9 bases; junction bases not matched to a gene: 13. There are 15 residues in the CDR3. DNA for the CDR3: TGTGCCAGCAACGCCGCCCAGCGGGGGGAGCCTGAGCAGTTCTTC. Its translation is CASNAAQRGEPEQFF.

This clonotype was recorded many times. In DNA, the CDR3 is TGTGCCAGCAGCCAGTTGGGCCAGGGGGCCTATGGCTACACCTTC. This translates into CASSQLGQGAYGYTF. The rearrangement uses TRBV7-8 and TRBJ1-2, with 8 bases identical to TRBD1. This CDR3 is 15 amino acids long. Germline V gives CDR1 SGHVS, CDR2 FQNEAQ. The trim removed 5 bases at V and 4 bases at J, leaving 9 bases unmatched. Full variable domain (rest looked up from reference TRBV7-8 and TRBJ1-2): GAGVSQSPRYKVAKRGQDVALRCDPISGHVSLFWYQQALGQGPEFLTYFQNEAQLDKSGLPSDRFFAERPEGSVSTLKIQRTQQEDSAVYLCASSQLGQGAYGYTFGSGTRLTVV.

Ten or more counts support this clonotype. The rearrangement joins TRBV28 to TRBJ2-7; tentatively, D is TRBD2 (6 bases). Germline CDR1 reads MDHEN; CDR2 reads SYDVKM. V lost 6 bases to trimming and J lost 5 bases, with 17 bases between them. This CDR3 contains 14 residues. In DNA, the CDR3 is TGTGCCAGCAGCTCCGGGACTGCTGTCCACGAGCAGTACTTC. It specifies CASSSGTAVHEQYF. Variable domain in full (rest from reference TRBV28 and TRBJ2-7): DVKVTQSSRYLVKRTGEKVFLECVQDMDHENMFWYRQDPGLGLRLIYFSYDVKMKEKGDIPEGYSVSREKKERFSLILESASTNQTSMYLCASSSGTAVHEQYFGPGTRLTVT.

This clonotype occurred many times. The CDR3 reads CASSPPERALYEQYF. CDR3 sequence (DNA): TGTGCCAGCTCACCACCAGAAAGGGCTTTATACGAGCAGTACTTC. This chain connects TRBV18 to TRBJ2-7; no clear D. With 0 bases removed from V and 4 bases from J, the gap between germline ends came to 13 bases. There are 15 residues in the CDR3. Looked up from germline, CDR1 is KGHSH and CDR2 is LQKENI.

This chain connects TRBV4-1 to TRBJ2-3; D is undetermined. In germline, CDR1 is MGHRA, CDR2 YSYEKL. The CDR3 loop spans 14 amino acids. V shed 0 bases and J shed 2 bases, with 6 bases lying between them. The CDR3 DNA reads TGCGCCAGCAGCCAAGACTCTAACACAGATACGCAGTATTTT. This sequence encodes CASSQDSNTDTQYF.

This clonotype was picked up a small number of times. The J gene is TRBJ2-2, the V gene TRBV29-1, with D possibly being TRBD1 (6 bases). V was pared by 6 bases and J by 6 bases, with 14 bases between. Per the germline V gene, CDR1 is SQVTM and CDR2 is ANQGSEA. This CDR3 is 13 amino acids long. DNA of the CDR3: TGCAGCGTAGACCCCAGGGGCGCCGGGGAGCTGTTTTTT. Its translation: CSVDPRGAGELFF.

CDR3 region: CASSPPDGRLNTEAFF. CDR3 nucleotides: TGTGCCAGCTCACCACCGGATGGACGGCTGAACACTGAAGCTTTCTTT. The chain recombines TRBV18 with TRBJ1-1, with no clear D. V dropped 0 bases and J dropped 0 bases, with 11 bases sitting between them. The CDR3 has 16 amino acids. Germline CDR1 and CDR2: KGHSH and LQKENI.

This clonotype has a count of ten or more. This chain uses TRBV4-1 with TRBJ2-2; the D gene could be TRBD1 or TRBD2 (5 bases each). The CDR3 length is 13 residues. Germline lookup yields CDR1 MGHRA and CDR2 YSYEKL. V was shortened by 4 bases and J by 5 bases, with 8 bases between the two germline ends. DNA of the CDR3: TGCGCCAGCAGCCCCAGGGAGACCGGGGAGCTGTTTTTT. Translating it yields CASSPRETGELFF.

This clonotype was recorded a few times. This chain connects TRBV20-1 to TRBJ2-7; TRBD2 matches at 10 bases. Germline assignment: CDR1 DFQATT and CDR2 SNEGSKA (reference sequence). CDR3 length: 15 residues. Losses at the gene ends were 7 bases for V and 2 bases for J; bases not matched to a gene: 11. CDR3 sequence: CSGFRTSGITYEQYF. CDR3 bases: TGCAGTGGTTTCCGAACTAGCGGGATTACCTACGAGCAGTACTTC.

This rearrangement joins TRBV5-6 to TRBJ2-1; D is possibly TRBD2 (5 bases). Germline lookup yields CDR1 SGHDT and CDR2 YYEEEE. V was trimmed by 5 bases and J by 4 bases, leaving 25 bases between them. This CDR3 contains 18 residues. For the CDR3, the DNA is TGTGCCAGCAGTCCAAGACTTACCGGGAACATGGGTTACAATGAGCAGTTCTTC. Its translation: CASSPRLTGNMGYNEQFF. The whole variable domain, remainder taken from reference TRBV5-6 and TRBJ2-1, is DAGVTQSPTHLIKTRGQQVTLRCSPKSGHDTVSWYQQALGQGPQFIFQYYEEEERQRGNFPDRFSGHQFPNYSSELNVNALLLGDSALYLCASSPRLTGNMGYNEQFFGPGTRLTVL.

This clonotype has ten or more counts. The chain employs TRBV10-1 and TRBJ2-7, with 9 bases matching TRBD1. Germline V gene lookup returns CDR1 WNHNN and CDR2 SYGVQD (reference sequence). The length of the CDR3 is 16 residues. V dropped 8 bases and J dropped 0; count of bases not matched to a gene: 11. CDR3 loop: CASGGTGSDSSYEQYF. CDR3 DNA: TGCGCCAGCGGAGGGACAGGGTCTGATAGCTCCTACGAGCAGTACTTC.

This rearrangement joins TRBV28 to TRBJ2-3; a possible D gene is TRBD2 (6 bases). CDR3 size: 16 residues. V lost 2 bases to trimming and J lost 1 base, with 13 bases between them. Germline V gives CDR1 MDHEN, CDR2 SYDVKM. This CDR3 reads CASSLNIREGTDTQYF. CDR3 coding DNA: TGTGCCAGCAGTTTAAATATAAGGGAGGGCACAGATACGCAGTATTTT.